These 28 T cell receptor beta chains share one sample of origin, sequenced in a study of blood T cell repertoires in COVID-19. The data were produced by immunoSEQ multiplex PCR, yet TCRdb's version contains in-frame clones alone and is incomplete. The sample carries some 400,000 clones, around nine tenths recorded once. Sequencing was carried out using peripheral blood. The receptors stem from a human donor in a cohort sampled during active COVID-19.

The chain carries TRBV5-1 and TRBJ1-1; 7 nucleotides align to TRBD1. V gave up 0 bases and J gave up 6 bases; unmatched junction bases: 11. Per germline, CDR1 SGHRS and CDR2 YFSETQ. CDR3 size: 16 residues. The CDR3 coding sequence is TGCGCCAGCAGCTTGGGCCCTAGACAGGGTGAGGCTGAAGCTTTCTTT. Translation gives CASSLGPRQGEAEAFF.

The chain uses TRBV6-6 and TRBJ1-2; 8 bases are a match to TRBD1. V was clipped by 5 bases and J by 6 bases; unmatched bases: 17. Germline V gene sequence: CDR1 MNHNY, CDR2 SVGAGI (reference sequence). This CDR3 contains 17 residues. Here the CDR3 reads CASSPGQENPGHHGYTF. The CDR3 coding sequence is TGTGCCAGCAGTCCGGGACAGGAAAACCCTGGGCACCATGGCTACACCTTC.

The chain joins TRBV7-8 to TRBJ2-5; TRBD2 aligns across 7 bases. Germline loops: CDR1 SGHVS, CDR2 FQNEAQ. After removal of 2 bases from V and 3 bases from J, the junction contained 3 bases not matched to a gene. CDR3 length: 14 residues. CDR3 sequence: CASSLILAEETQYF. CDR3 nucleotide sequence: TGTGCCAGCAGCTTAATCCTAGCGGAAGAGACCCAGTACTTC. The entire variable domain, with the rest obtained from reference TRBV7-8 and TRBJ2-5, is as follows: GAGVSQSPRYKVAKRGQDVALRCDPISGHVSLFWYQQALGQGPEFLTYFQNEAQLDKSGLPSDRFFAERPEGSVSTLKIQRTQQEDSAVYLCASSLILAEETQYFGPGTRLLVL.

This sequence joins TRBV5-1 and TRBJ2-3, with a weak D call TRBD1 (6 bases). Germline assignment: CDR1 SGHRS and CDR2 YFSETQ. Trimming pared 0 bases from V and 6 bases from J, leaving 23 bases between. The CDR3 is 18 amino acids. The CDR3 reads CASSLGLFAGAQGDTQYF. In DNA form, the CDR3 reads TGCGCCAGCAGCTTGGGCCTATTCGCAGGGGCGCAGGGGGATACGCAGTATTTT.

The chain joins TRBV3-1 (or the pseudogene TRBV3-2) to TRBJ2-3, with TRBD2 matching 7 bases. V was clipped by 8 bases and J by 1 base; unmatched bases: 9. Germline V CDR1 and CDR2: LGHDT, YNNKEL (reference sequence). CDR3 length equals 15 residues. The CDR3 nucleotides read TGTGCCAGCCGCCTAAATGCGGGAGGCACAGATACGCAGTATTTT. Its protein product is CASRLNAGGTDTQYF.

The chain combines TRBV11-2 with TRBJ2-6; tentative D call: TRBD1 (6 bases). The CDR3 sequence is 15 residues long. Per the germline V gene, CDR1 is SGHAT and CDR2 is FQNNGV. Trimming removed 6 bases at V and 2 bases at J, with 11 bases between. The CDR3 DNA follows: TGTGCCAGCAGTATTAGGGGGACTGGGGCCAACGTCCTGACTTTC. Its translation is CASSIRGTGANVLTF.

This clone showed up just a few times. J is TRBJ2-1 and V is TRBV7-2; TRBD2 aligns across 9 bases. Per the germline V gene, CDR1 is SGHTA and CDR2 is FQGNSA. The CDR3 runs to 15 residues. V was pared by 6 bases and J by 3 bases, with 6 bases of the junction left unmatched. DNA of the CDR3: TGTGCCAGCAGTTCTAGCGGGGCGGACTACAATGAGCAGTTCTTC. This sequence encodes CASSSSGADYNEQFF.

This clone turned up a few times. The chain couples TRBV4-1 to TRBJ1-2; 9 bases fit TRBD1. The CDR3 covers 18 residues. CDR1 and CDR2 from the germline V gene are MGHRA and YSYEKL. V shed 5 bases, J shed 3 bases, and the junction held 16 bases outside the gene matches. The CDR3: CASSSPGTGYFLDYGYTF. DNA for the CDR3: TGCGCCAGCAGCTCACCCGGGACAGGGTACTTCTTAGACTATGGCTACACCTTC.

V usage is TRBV6-4 and J usage is TRBJ1-5; 7 nucleotides agree with TRBD1. The CDR3 has 17 amino acids. Looked up from germline, CDR1 is MRHNA and CDR2 is SNTAGT. V lost 0 bases, J lost 6 bases, and 11 bases stayed unmatched. CDR3 region: CASSDSSQGSGGQPQHF. CDR3 in DNA: TGTGCCAGCAGTGACTCAAGCCAGGGGTCAGGGGGTCAGCCCCAGCATTTT.

J is TRBJ2-5 and V is TRBV4-2, with D perhaps TRBD1 (5 bases). Germline V gene lookup returns CDR1 LGHNA and CDR2 YNFKEQ. This CDR3 comprises 15 residues. The V end was cut by 1 base, the J end by 1 base, with 10 bases between. CDR3 sequence reads: CASSQAPDSQETQYF. The CDR3 bases are TGTGCCAGCAGCCAAGCGCCCGACAGCCAAGAGACCCAGTACTTC.

CDR3 DNA sequence: TGTGCCAGCTCACCTTCCACTGACAGATCGAACACTGAAGCTTTCTTT. As protein: CASSPSTDRSNTEAFF. This chain uses TRBV18 with TRBJ1-1, with a possible D match to TRBD1 (5 bases). V lost 3 bases and J 1 base, leaving 15 bases between the germline ends. CDR3 length: 16 residues. CDR1 KGHSH and CDR2 LQKENI come from the germline V gene.

The V and J genes are TRBV15 and TRBJ2-7, with TRBD2 matching over 7 bases. Germline CDR1 is LNHNV and CDR2 is YYDKDF (reference sequence). With 1 base clipped from V and 2 bases from J, the junction kept 5 bases outside the gene matches. The CDR3 is 15 residues long. CDR3 nucleotides: TGTGCCACCAGCAGAGTACCGGGAGGTCCCTACGAGCAGTACTTC. Translation gives CATSRVPGGPYEQYF. The variable domain in full, completed from reference TRBV15 and TRBJ2-7, reads DAMVIQNPRYQVTQFGKPVTLSCSQTLNHNVMYWYQQKSSQAPKLLFHYYDKDFNNEADTPDNFQSRRPNTSFCFLDIRSPGLGDTAMYLCATSRVPGGPYEQYFGPGTRLTVT.

This clone was counted once. The chain carries TRBV2 and TRBJ2-1; D is perhaps TRBD1 (6 bases). The V end was cut by 6 bases, the J end by 4 bases, with 10 bases between. This CDR3 contains 13 residues. Per germline, CDR1 SNHLY and CDR2 FYNNEI. The chain's CDR3 is CASSQTGYNEQFF. The CDR3 bases are TGTGCCAGCAGCCAAACAGGGTACAATGAGCAGTTCTTC.

This clone occurred a few times. The V and J genes are TRBV30 and TRBJ2-3; D call uncertain. CDR1 and CDR2 from the germline V gene are GTSNPN and SVGIG (reference sequence). V was clipped by 0 bases and J by 6 bases, with 10 bases between them. CDR3 length equals 13 residues. As DNA, the CDR3 is TGTGCCTGGAGTGTACTTGATAAGGATACGCAGTATTTT. Encoded protein: CAWSVLDKDTQYF.

This sequence joins TRBV5-1 and TRBJ1-2; 12 positions match TRBD1. V lost 3 bases and J lost 6; bases outside the gene matches: 9. The CDR3 has 16 amino acids. Germline V gene lookup returns CDR1 SGHRS and CDR2 YFSETQ. The CDR3, as DNA: TGCGCCAGCAGCTACCCCGGGACAGGGGGCGCTGATGGCTACACCTTC. As protein: CASSYPGTGGADGYTF.

The J gene is TRBJ2-3, the V gene TRBV11-3; the D is unclear. Germline V gives CDR1 SGHNT, CDR2 YENEEA. The length of the CDR3 is 14 residues. V was pared by 1 base and J by 6 bases, with 11 bases between. The CDR3 DNA reads as TGTGCCAGCAGCTTAGGCCCTGTGGGCGATACGCAGTATTTT. Translated: CASSLGPVGDTQYF.

V is TRBV13 and J is TRBJ1-4; 9 bases are shared with TRBD1. The CDR3 has 16 residues. V shed 6 bases and J 12 bases; nucleotides not matched to a gene: 17. CDR1 is PRHDT, CDR2 FYEKMQ, per germline (reference sequence). CDR3 protein: CASRITAGQGFRELFF. As DNA, the CDR3 is TGTGCCAGCAGAATTACAGCGGGACAGGGATTTCGGGAACTGTTTTTT.

This sequence joins TRBV9 and TRBJ2-7; no definite D call. Trimming stripped 3 bases from V and 2 bases from J, with 12 bases between. Germline V gene lookup returns CDR1 SGDLS and CDR2 YYNGEE. The CDR3 runs 14 residues. CDR3 coding DNA: TGTGCCAGCAGCGCCGCCGGTAGTGCCTACGAGCAGTACTTC. Translated, it gives CASSAAGSAYEQYF.

This clone came up many times. The rearrangement uses TRBV6-1 and TRBJ2-5; 9 bases are shared with TRBD1. There are 15 residues in the CDR3. The germline V gene encodes CDR1 MNHNS and CDR2 SASEGT. With 2 bases clipped from V and 4 bases from J, the junction kept 5 bases outside the gene matches. Here the CDR3 reads CASSEQETGGETQYF. In DNA, the CDR3 is TGTGCCAGCAGTGAACAGGAGACAGGGGGAGAGACCCAGTACTTC.

CDR3 nucleotide sequence: TGTGCCAGCACCCCAGGGTTCGCCACTGAAGCTTTCTTT. Translation: CASTPGFATEAFF. This chain joins TRBV3-1 (or the pseudogene TRBV3-2) and TRBJ1-1; tentative D call: TRBD1 (5 bases). Germline CDR1 reads LGHDT; CDR2 reads YNNKEL (reference sequence). V was cut by 7 bases and J by 4 bases, with 13 bases left in between. CDR3 length: 13 residues.

The J gene is TRBJ1-5, the V gene TRBV5-8; no firm D call. Germline values: CDR1 SGHTS, CDR2 YDEGEE. V was clipped by 0 bases and J by 0 bases, with 13 bases between them. The CDR3 is 17 residues long. The CDR3 bases are TGTGCCAGCAGCTTGGTGGCAGCGACCTTTAGCAATCAGCCCCAGCATTTT. Translation gives CASSLVAATFSNQPQHF.

The CDR3 DNA is TGTGCCAGCAGCGGCCGGGACATGGTCGGCTACACCTTC. It specifies CASSGRDMVGYTF. V gene TRBV5-8 combines with J gene TRBJ1-2; D is possibly TRBD1 (6 bases). CDR1 and CDR2 from the germline V gene are SGHTS and YDEGEE. V dropped 4 bases and J dropped 8 bases, with 15 bases sitting between them. CDR3 length equals 13 residues.

V and J are TRBV5-1 and TRBJ1-1; weak D call: TRBD1 (6 bases). Germline CDR1 reads SGHRS; CDR2 reads YFSETQ. Trimming stripped 5 bases from V and 3 bases from J, with 17 bases between. The CDR3 is 15 residues long. The CDR3 protein is CASSRGALGDTEAFF. The CDR3 DNA sequence: TGCGCCAGCAGTCGGGGGGCGCTCGGGGACACTGAAGCTTTCTTT.

The chain carries TRBV15 and TRBJ1-3; possible D gene TRBD1, 6 bases. The V and J ends lost 0 bases and 3 bases respectively, with 12 bases between them. The CDR3 sequence is 16 residues long. The germline V gene encodes CDR1 LNHNV and CDR2 YYDKDF (reference sequence). DNA of the CDR3: TGTGCCACCAGCAGAGACTCAACAGGGTTTGGAAACACCATATATTTT. Its protein is CATSRDSTGFGNTIYF.

The chain recombines TRBV6-2 or TRBV6-3 with TRBJ2-1; 12 bases are a match to TRBD2. This CDR3 contains 16 residues. Germline CDR1 reads MNHEY; CDR2 reads SVGEGT. Trimming took 2 bases from V and 9 from J; bases not matched to a gene: 8. The CDR3 nucleotides read TGTGCCAGCAGTTACCCTAGCGGGAGGGCCGTGGGTGAGCAGTTCTTC. Its protein product is CASSYPSGRAVGEQFF.

The chain carries TRBV28 and TRBJ2-7; 7 positions agree with TRBD2. The CDR3 loop spans 15 amino acids. CDR1 and CDR2 from the germline V gene are MDHEN and SYDVKM. V gave up 0 bases and J gave up 4 bases; unmatched junction bases: 6. The CDR3 DNA follows: TGTGCCAGCAGTTTATGGGGAGGGGCAGGATACGAGCAGTACTTC. Protein: CASSLWGGAGYEQYF.

The J gene is TRBJ1-1, the V gene TRBV9; D not certain. This CDR3 spans 12 amino acids. V dropped 3 bases and J dropped 2 bases, with 5 bases sitting between them. The germline gives CDR1 SGDLS, CDR2 YYNGEE. CDR3 in amino acids: CASSAVNTEAFF. The CDR3 bases are TGTGCCAGCAGCGCAGTCAACACTGAAGCTTTCTTT.

This clone showed up many times. The gene calls are TRBV15 and TRBJ2-3; 11 positions agree with TRBD2. V trimming: 0 bases; J trimming: 4 bases; junction bases outside the gene matches: 0. There are 15 residues in the CDR3. The V gene's germline CDR1 is LNHNV and CDR2 YYDKDF (reference sequence). The CDR3, as DNA: TGTGCCACCAGCAGAGATAGCGGGGGGGCAGATACGCAGTATTTT. Translating gives CATSRDSGGADTQYF.